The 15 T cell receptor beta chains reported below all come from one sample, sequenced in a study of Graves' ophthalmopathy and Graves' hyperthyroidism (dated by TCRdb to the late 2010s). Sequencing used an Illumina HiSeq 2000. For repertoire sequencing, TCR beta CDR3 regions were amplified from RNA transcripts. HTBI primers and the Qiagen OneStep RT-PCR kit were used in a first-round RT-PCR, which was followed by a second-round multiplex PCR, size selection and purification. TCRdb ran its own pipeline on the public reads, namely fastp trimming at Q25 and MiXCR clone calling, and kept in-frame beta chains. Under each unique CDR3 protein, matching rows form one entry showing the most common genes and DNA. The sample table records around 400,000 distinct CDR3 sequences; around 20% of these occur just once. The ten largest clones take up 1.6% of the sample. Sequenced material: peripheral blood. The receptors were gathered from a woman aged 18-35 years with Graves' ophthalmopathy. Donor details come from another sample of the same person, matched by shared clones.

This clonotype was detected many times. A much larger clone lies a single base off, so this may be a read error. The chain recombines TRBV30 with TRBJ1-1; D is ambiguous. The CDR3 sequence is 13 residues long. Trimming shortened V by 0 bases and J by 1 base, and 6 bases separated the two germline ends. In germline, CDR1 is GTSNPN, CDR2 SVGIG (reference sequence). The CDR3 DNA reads TGTGCCTGGAGTGTAAAGGAGAACACTGAAGCTTTCTTT. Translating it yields CAWSVKENTEAFF.

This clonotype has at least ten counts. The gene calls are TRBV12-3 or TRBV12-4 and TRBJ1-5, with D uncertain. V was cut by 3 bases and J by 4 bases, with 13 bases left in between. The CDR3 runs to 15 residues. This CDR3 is CASSLGGRGNQPQHF. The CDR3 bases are TGTGCCAGCAGTTTGGGAGGGAGAGGGAATCAGCCCCAGCATTTT.

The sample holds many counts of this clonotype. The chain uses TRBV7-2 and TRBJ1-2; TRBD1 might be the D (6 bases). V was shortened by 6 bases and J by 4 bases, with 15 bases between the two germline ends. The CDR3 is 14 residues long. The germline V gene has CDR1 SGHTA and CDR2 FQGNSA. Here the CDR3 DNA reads TGTGCCAGCAGGCAGACAGGTCCGGGCTATGGCTACACCTTC. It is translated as CASRQTGPGYGYTF.

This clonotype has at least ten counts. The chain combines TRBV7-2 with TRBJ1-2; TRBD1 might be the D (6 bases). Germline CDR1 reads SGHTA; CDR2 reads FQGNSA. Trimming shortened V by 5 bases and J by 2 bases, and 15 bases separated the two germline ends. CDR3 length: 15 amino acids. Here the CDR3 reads CASSIRGGGNYGYTF. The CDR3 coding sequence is TGTGCCAGCAGCATCCGCGGAGGGGGGAACTATGGCTACACCTTC. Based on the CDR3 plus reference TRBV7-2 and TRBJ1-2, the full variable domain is GAGVSQSPSNKVTEKGKDVELRCDPISGHTALYWYRQSLGQGLEFLIYFQGNSAPDKSGLPSDRFSAERTGGSVSTLTIQRTQQEDSAVYLCASSIRGGGNYGYTFGSGTRLTVV.

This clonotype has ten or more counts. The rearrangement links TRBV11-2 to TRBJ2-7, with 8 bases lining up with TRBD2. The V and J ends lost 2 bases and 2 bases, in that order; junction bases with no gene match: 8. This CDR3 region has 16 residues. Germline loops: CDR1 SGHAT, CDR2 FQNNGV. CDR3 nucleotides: TGTGCCAGCAGCTTATCATCGGCGGGGGGCGCCTACGAGCAGTACTTC. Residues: CASSLSSAGGAYEQYF.

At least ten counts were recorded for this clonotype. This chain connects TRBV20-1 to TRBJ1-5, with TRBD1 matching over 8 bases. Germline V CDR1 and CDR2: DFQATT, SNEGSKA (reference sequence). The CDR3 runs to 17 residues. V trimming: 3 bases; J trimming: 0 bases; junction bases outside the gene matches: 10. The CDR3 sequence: CSASGSDRALSNQPQHF. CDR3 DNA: TGCAGTGCTAGCGGGTCGGACAGGGCCCTTAGCAATCAGCCCCAGCATTTT.

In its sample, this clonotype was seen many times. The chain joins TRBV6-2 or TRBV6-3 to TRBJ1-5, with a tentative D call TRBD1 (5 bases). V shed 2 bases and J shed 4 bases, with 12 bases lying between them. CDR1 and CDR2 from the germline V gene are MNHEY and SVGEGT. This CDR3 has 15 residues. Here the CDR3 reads CASSYNSGGNQPQHF. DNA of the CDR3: TGTGCCAGCAGTTACAACTCGGGGGGGAATCAGCCCCAGCATTTT.

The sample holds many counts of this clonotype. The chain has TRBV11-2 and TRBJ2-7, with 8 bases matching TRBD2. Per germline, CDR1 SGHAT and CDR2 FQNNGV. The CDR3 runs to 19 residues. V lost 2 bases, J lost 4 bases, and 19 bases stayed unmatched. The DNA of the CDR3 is TGTGCCAGCAGCTTATGCCGGGAGGGGTGCCCCCGACCCCCTTACGAGCAGTACTTC. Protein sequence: CASSLCREGCPRPPYEQYF.

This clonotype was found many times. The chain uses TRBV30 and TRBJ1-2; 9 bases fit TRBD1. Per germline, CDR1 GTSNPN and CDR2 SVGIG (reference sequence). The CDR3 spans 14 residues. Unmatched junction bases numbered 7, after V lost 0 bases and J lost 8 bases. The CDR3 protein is CAWSVGQGRGGYTF. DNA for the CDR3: TGTGCCTGGAGTGTGGGACAGGGTAGAGGGGGCTACACCTTC. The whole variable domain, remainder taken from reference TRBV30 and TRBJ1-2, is SQTIHQWPATLVQPVGSPLSLECTVEGTSNPNLYWYRQAAGRGLQLLFYSVGIGQISSEVPQNLSASRPQDRQFILSSKKLLLSDSGFYLCAWSVGQGRGGYTFGSGTRLTVV.

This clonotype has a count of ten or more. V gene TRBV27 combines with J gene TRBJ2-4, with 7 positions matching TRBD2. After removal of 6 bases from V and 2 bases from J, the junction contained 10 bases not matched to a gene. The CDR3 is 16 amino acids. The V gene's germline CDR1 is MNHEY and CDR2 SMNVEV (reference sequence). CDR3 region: CASRGLGGGTKNIQYF. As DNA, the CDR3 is TGTGCCAGCAGGGGGTTGGGGGGGGGAACCAAAAACATTCAGTACTTC.

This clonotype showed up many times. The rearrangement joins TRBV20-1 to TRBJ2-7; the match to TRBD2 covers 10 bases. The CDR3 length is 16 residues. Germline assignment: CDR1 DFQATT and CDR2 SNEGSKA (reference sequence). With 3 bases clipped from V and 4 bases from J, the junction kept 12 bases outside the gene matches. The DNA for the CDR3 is TGCAGTGCTAGCGAATCTAGCGGGAGTCCACCATACGAGCAGTACTTC. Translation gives CSASESSGSPPYEQYF.

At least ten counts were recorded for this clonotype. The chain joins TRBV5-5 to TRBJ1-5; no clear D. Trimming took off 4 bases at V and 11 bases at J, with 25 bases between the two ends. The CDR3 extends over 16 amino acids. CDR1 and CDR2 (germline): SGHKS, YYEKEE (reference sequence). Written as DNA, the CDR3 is TGTGCCAGCAGCCGGGCCTCGGGTGCCTCCTACCGGGCCCAGCATTTT. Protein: CASSRASGASYRAQHF. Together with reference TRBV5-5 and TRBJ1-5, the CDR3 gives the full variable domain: DAGVTQSPTHLIKTRGQQVTLRCSPISGHKSVSWYQQVLGQGPQFIFQYYEKEERGRGNFPDRFSARQFPNYSSELNVNALLLGDSALYLCASSRASGASYRAQHFGDGTRLSIL.

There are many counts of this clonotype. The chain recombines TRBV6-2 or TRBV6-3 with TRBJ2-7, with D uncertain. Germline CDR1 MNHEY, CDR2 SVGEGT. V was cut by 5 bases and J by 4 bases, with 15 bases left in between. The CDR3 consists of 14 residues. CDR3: CASSPGRSGYEQYF. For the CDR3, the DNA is TGTGCCAGCAGTCCTGGACGGTCCGGATACGAGCAGTACTTC.

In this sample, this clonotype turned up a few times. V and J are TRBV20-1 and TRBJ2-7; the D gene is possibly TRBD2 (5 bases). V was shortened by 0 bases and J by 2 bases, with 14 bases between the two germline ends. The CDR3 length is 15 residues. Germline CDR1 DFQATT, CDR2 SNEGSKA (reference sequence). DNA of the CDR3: TGCAGTGCTAGAGATCAGAGGGAAAGGGCCTACGAGCAGTACTTC. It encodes CSARDQRERAYEQYF.

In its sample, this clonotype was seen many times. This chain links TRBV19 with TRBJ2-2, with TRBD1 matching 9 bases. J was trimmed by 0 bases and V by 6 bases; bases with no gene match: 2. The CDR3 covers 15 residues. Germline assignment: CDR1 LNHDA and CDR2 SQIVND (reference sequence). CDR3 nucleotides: TGTGCCAGTAGCCGGGACAGGGCGAACACCGGGGAGCTGTTTTTT. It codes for CASSRDRANTGELFF.